The rows below give T cell receptor beta chains drawn from one sample of a study of T cell responses to AZD1222 COVID-19 vaccine. The method was immunoSEQ multiplex PCR; TCRdb's version includes in-frame clones alone and lacks a portion of them. The data contain tens of thousands of clones, roughly nine tenths of them singletons. The material was peripheral blood, obtained on day 0 of AZD1222 vaccination. These receptors were collected from an adult in good health. Each CDR3 is given with its conserved first and last residue. Rows may omit the clone size; those that give it use once, few, many or a size class.

CDR3 length: 14
clone size: .
V gene: TRBV5-8
CDR3 protein: CASSLTVVTYEQYF

CDR3 length: 16
clone size: .
V gene: TRBV5-1
CDR3 protein: CASSLEFRGPSYEQYF

CDR3 length: 13
clone size: .
V gene: TRBV30
CDR3 protein: CAWGNTGNYGYTF

CDR3 length: 13
clone size: .
V gene: TRBV7-3
CDR3 protein: CASSPGGLAGYTF

CDR3 length: 15
clone size: .
V gene: TRBV30
CDR3 protein: CAWRAADASTDTQYF

CDR3 length: 15
clone size: .
V gene: TRBV27
CDR3 protein: CASSHSGGSGETQYF

CDR3 length: 14
clone size: .
V gene: TRBV13
CDR3 protein: CASSLRAYNSPLHF

CDR3 length: 17
clone size: .
V gene: TRBV27
CDR3 protein: CASSLYPGQGIGNTIYF

CDR3 length: 14
clone size: .
V gene: TRBV3-1/TRBV3-2
CDR3 protein: CASSGTGTLGEQYF

CDR3 length: 13
clone size: .
V gene: TRBV12-3/TRBV12-4
CDR3 protein: CASSSDSLSGYTF

CDR3 length: 14
clone size: .
V gene: TRBV5-1
CDR3 protein: CASSLGAGGEKLFF

CDR3 length: 17
clone size: .
V gene: TRBV5-1
CDR3 protein: CASSPEPQGSNTGELFF

CDR3 length: 14
clone size: .
V gene: TRBV27
CDR3 protein: CASRGQGIYQPQHF

CDR3 length: 14
clone size: .
V gene: TRBV6-5
CDR3 protein: CASSYAGGTDTQYF

CDR3 length: 17
clone size: .
V gene: TRBV9
CDR3 protein: CASSVRFLNSGANVLTF

CDR3 length: 16
clone size: .
V gene: TRBV4-2
CDR3 protein: CASSHGRDRRLYGYTF

CDR3 length: 20
clone size: .
V gene: TRBV9
CDR3 protein: CASSVRAGETSGSGANVLTF

CDR3 length: 12
clone size: .
V gene: TRBV7-3
CDR3 protein: CASSILTGELFF

CDR3 length: 15
clone size: once
V gene: TRBV24-1
CDR3 protein: CATSDLTGSNYGYTF

CDR3 length: 14
clone size: .
V gene: TRBV5-6
CDR3 protein: CASIEGFDTGELFF

CDR3 length: 14
clone size: .
V gene: TRBV11-3
CDR3 protein: CASSPGQTNQPQHF

CDR3 length: 13
clone size: .
V gene: TRBV24-1
CDR3 protein: CATSITENQPQHF

CDR3 length: 15
clone size: .
V gene: TRBV2
CDR3 protein: CASSDSGATNQPQHF

CDR3 length: 12
clone size: .
V gene: TRBV6-5
CDR3 protein: CACRDNSYEQYF

CDR3 length: 15
clone size: .
V gene: TRBV6-1
CDR3 protein: CASSDSWAFTDTQYF

CDR3 length: 18
clone size: .
V gene: TRBV11-2
CDR3 protein: CASSPSGRAVAGGDTQYF

CDR3 length: 14
clone size: .
V gene: TRBV30
CDR3 protein: CAWVAGTSHGELFF

CDR3 length: 17
clone size: .
V gene: TRBV6-1
CDR3 protein: CASSGPFDRKSGNTIYF

CDR3 length: 16
clone size: .
V gene: TRBV7-3
CDR3 protein: CASSLRASGINNEQFF

CDR3 length: 19
clone size: .
V gene: TRBV11-2
CDR3 protein: CASSLEGTWRRGKPDTQYF

CDR3 length: 11
clone size: .
V gene: TRBV7-2
CDR3 protein: CASSYTDTQYF

CDR3 length: 13
clone size: .
V gene: TRBV6-5
CDR3 protein: CASRRTTNEKLFF

CDR3 length: 14
clone size: once
V gene: TRBV5-1
CDR3 protein: CASSSGLAVETQYF

CDR3 length: 14
clone size: .
V gene: TRBV5-1
CDR3 protein: CASSLEGGENGQYF

CDR3 length: 16
clone size: .
V gene: TRBV5-5
CDR3 protein: CASSPGGNREKDTQYF

CDR3 length: 13
clone size: .
V gene: TRBV7-2
CDR3 protein: CASSLGGGYGYTF

CDR3 length: 13
clone size: once
V gene: TRBV9
CDR3 protein: CASSPGVNTEAFF

CDR3 length: 17
clone size: .
V gene: TRBV4-3
CDR3 protein: CASSRAAAGEFRQPQHF

CDR3 length: 15
clone size: .
V gene: TRBV19
CDR3 protein: CASSSGPELHYGYTF